This record concerns one T cell receptor beta chain sequence. The sample belongs to a study of T cell changes during pregnancy in multiple sclerosis. CDR1 MGHDK and CDR2 SYGVNS come from the germline V gene. Trimming at V came to 0 bases and at J to 5 bases, leaving 4 bases not matched to a gene. The CDR3 loop spans 16 amino acids. Produced via immunoSEQ multiplex PCR; TCRdb's table is partial and in-frame only. This table holds about 97,000 clones, approximately 90% found once. J is TRBJ2-3 and V is TRBV25-1; TRBD2 agrees at 11 bases. This material consisted of peripheral blood, taken in the second trimester of pregnancy. The sequence was collected from a female donor in good health, enrolled as a control in a pregnancy study. CDR3 protein: CASSEYLSGGGDTQYF. Written as DNA, the CDR3 is TGTGCCAGCAGTGAATACCTTAGCGGGGGGGGAGATACGCAGTATTTT. The full variable domain, completed using reference TRBV25-1 and TRBJ2-3, is EADIYQTPRYLVIGTGKKITLECSQTMGHDKMYWYQQDPGMELHLIHYSYGVNSTEKGDLSSESTVSRIRTEHFPLTLESARPSHTSQYLCASSEYLSGGGDTQYFGPGTRLTVL.